The 7 T cell receptor beta chains reported below all come from one sample, sequenced in a study of radiation and T cells in renal cell carcinoma. Time point reported: blood 2 weeks post-SBRT. The treatment denotes: 15 Gy SBRT to primary tumor, nephrectomy 4 weeks later. Here immunoSEQ multiplex PCR was the method, and the copy in TCRdb shows in-frame clones only, minus some. Of some 75,000 clones in the sample, about 80% were seen once. Sequenced here: blood, sampled from a patient whose treatment included radiotherapy and nephrectomy. The receptor set was obtained from a man in his fifties or sixties with renal cell carcinoma.

The gene calls are TRBV5-1 and TRBJ2-5, with D possibly matching TRBD1 (6 bases). Trimming took 3 bases from V and 4 from J, leaving 16 bases between them. CDR3 size: 15 residues. CDR1 is SGHRS, CDR2 YFSETQ, per germline. This CDR3 reads CASSSEHRALETQYF. The CDR3 DNA is TGCGCCAGCAGCTCCGAGCACAGGGCCCTAGAGACCCAGTACTTC. Variable domain in full (rest from reference TRBV5-1 and TRBJ2-5): KAGVTQTPRYLIKTRGQQVTLSCSPISGHRSVSWYQQTPGQGLQFLFEYFSETQRNKGNFPGRFSGRQFSNSRSEMNVSTLELGDSALYLCASSSEHRALETQYFGPGTRLLVL.

V and J are TRBV27 and TRBJ2-5, with D perhaps matching TRBD1 (6 bases). The CDR3 extends over 14 amino acids. CDR1 is MNHEY and CDR2 is SMNVEV in the germline V gene (reference sequence). The V and J ends lost 6 bases and 1 base respectively, with 12 bases between them. CDR3 sequence: CASSITGTQETQYF. Here the CDR3 DNA reads TGTGCCAGCAGCATAACAGGGACCCAAGAGACCCAGTACTTC.

This chain links TRBV6-5 with TRBJ2-1; no definite D call. There are 11 residues in the CDR3. The V end was cut by 10 bases, the J end by 6 bases, with 10 bases between. Germline V gives CDR1 MNHEY, CDR2 SVGAGI. CDR3 in amino acids: CATHRSNEQFF. The CDR3 nucleotides are TGTGCCACCCACCGTAGCAATGAGCAGTTCTTC.

The rearrangement links TRBV14 to TRBJ1-2; 7 bases agree with TRBD1. Germline V lookup: CDR1 SGHDN, CDR2 FVKESK. The V and J ends lost 2 bases and 1 base, in that order; junction bases with no gene match: 7. The CDR3 covers 16 residues. CDR3: CASSQISGTVNYGYTF. CDR3 nucleotides: TGTGCCAGCAGCCAAATTTCAGGGACAGTTAACTATGGCTACACCTTC.

DNA of the CDR3: TGTGCCAGCAGCTTCCAAGGGTTCCAAGAGACCCAGTACTTC. Protein product: CASSFQGFQETQYF. The genes are TRBV7-9 and TRBJ2-5; D not resolved. V was shortened by 3 bases and J by 1 base, with 9 bases between the two germline ends. Germline CDR1 SEHNR, CDR2 FQNEAQ (reference sequence). This CDR3 comprises 14 residues.

This clone showed up just a few times. The rearrangement links TRBV11-2 to TRBJ2-3; D may be TRBD1 (5 bases). The germline CDR1 and CDR2 sequences are SGHAT and FQNNGV. V dropped 0 bases and J dropped 5 bases, with 15 bases sitting between them. The CDR3 is made up of 16 amino acids. The CDR3 protein is CASSLDLAGSLDTQYF. CDR3 sequence (DNA): TGTGCCAGCAGCTTAGACTTGGCAGGGTCTTTAGATACGCAGTATTTT.

The chain recombines TRBV4-1 with TRBJ1-1; D is perhaps TRBD1 (5 bases). V lost 0 bases and J lost 0, with 11 bases in between. The CDR3 runs 16 residues. Germline CDR1 and CDR2: MGHRA and YSYEKL. CDR3 amino acids: CASSQELGVMNTEAFF. CDR3 bases: TGCGCCAGCAGCCAAGAATTGGGGGTCATGAACACTGAAGCTTTCTTT.